This T cell receptor (beta chain) was obtained from a study of blood T cell repertoires in COVID-19. Overall study: The United States, Italy and Spain provided the acute and convalescent COVID-19 samples. T cells, B-cell-depleted T cells, or PBMCs supplied cDNA or gDNA.

The CDR3 runs 14 residues. Germline CDR1 and CDR2: KGHSH and LQKENI. Trimming stripped 7 bases from V and 1 base from J, with 13 bases between. In the source study's methods: Amplifying reference gene primers gave estimates of nucleated cell counts. Repertoires were generated with immunoSEQ multiplex PCR, while TCRdb's copy carries only in-frame clones and drops some. That table supplies the V and J calls and clone size; D and trimming were determined from the DNA. The sample records some 96,000 clones, around 85% being singletons. The rearrangement joins TRBV18 to TRBJ1-1, with D unclear. Source material: peripheral blood. The sequence was collected from a man aged 45-65 years with active or convalescent COVID-19. The CDR3 sequence: CASLPGSGNTEAFF. CDR3 DNA sequence: TGTGCCAGCTTGCCGGGGAGTGGGAACACTGAAGCTTTCTTT.